These 26 T cell receptor beta chains were all obtained from the same sample, sequenced in a study of a mutant IDH1 vaccine in newly diagnosed glioma. Time point meaning: week 35, safety follow-up. Each vaccine dose was 300 ug of mutant IDH1 20-mer peptide, with topical imiquimod. The protocol was immunoSEQ multiplex PCR, while the TCRdb copy is restricted to in-frame clones and leaves out a portion. The data show around 50,000 clones, 88% seen once. These receptors' targets are unknown. The material was PBMCs, obtained from a glioma patient whose treatment included an IDH1 peptide vaccine. All receptors come from a woman aged 40 to 55 with glioma.

V usage is TRBV5-1 and J usage is TRBJ1-2; D remains unclear. The V end was cut by 4 bases, the J end by 8 bases, with 12 bases between. The CDR3 loop spans 12 amino acids. The germline gives CDR1 SGHRS, CDR2 YFSETQ. The CDR3 loop reads CASSVDGKGYTF. CDR3 nucleotides: TGCGCCAGCAGCGTCGACGGAAAGGGCTACACCTTC. Combining the CDR3 with reference TRBV5-1 and TRBJ1-2 gives the whole variable domain KAGVTQTPRYLIKTRGQQVTLSCSPISGHRSVSWYQQTPGQGLQFLFEYFSETQRNKGNFPGRFSGRQFSNSRSEMNVSTLELGDSALYLCASSVDGKGYTFGSGTRLTVV.

This clone has a single count. The chain is built from TRBV11-2 and TRBJ2-3; 8 nucleotides line up with TRBD2. The V segment lost 7 bases and the J segment 4 bases; nucleotides outside the gene matches: 10. The CDR3 runs 15 residues. CDR1 and CDR2 from the germline V gene are SGHAT and FQNNGV. The CDR3 loop is CASTPTAGVADTQYF. The DNA for the CDR3 is TGTGCCAGCACCCCGACAGCGGGAGTCGCAGATACGCAGTATTTT.

V is TRBV19 and J is TRBJ2-7, with 9 bases identical to TRBD1. V lost 4 bases and J lost 2; bases outside the gene matches: 9. The CDR3 covers 16 residues. Germline-derived CDR1 and CDR2 are LNHDA and SQIVND (reference sequence). CDR3 loop: CASSTGQGAPTYEQYF. CDR3 nucleotide sequence: TGTGCCAGTAGTACGGGACAGGGAGCCCCCACCTACGAGCAGTACTTC.

This clone showed up just a few times. This chain uses TRBV11-3 with TRBJ1-4; D gene ambiguous. The V end lost 1 base, the J end lost 5 bases, and 8 bases lay between the germline ends. There are 14 residues in the CDR3. Germline CDR1 SGHNT, CDR2 YENEEA. CDR3 region: CASSLAASNEKLFF. The CDR3 DNA reads TGTGCCAGCAGCTTAGCGGCCTCCAATGAAAAACTGTTTTTT. Based on the CDR3 plus reference TRBV11-3 and TRBJ1-4, the full variable domain is EAGVVQSPRYKIIEKKQPVAFWCNPISGHNTLYWYLQNLGQGPELLIRYENEEAVDDSQLPKDRFSAERLKGVDSTLKIQPAELGDSAVYLCASSLAASNEKLFFGSGTQLSVL.

This clone was recorded only once. The V gene is TRBV7-8, the J gene TRBJ2-5; possible D gene TRBD1, 5 bases. V dropped 1 base and J dropped 1 base, with 7 bases sitting between them. This CDR3 comprises 14 residues. Germline values: CDR1 SGHVS, CDR2 FQNEAQ. The CDR3, as DNA: TGTGCCAGCAGCTTAGGGGGCAGCCAAGAGACCCAGTACTTC. Protein: CASSLGGSQETQYF.

Only one count was recorded for this clone. The chain couples TRBV27 to TRBJ1-6; D call uncertain. This CDR3 is 15 amino acids long. Germline CDR1 is MNHEY and CDR2 is SMNVEV (reference sequence). The V end was cut by 8 bases, the J end by 2 bases, with 13 bases between. This CDR3 reads CASAPARAYNSPLHF. The CDR3 DNA sequence: TGTGCCAGCGCCCCCGCAAGGGCCTATAATTCACCCCTCCACTTT.

V gene TRBV2 combines with J gene TRBJ2-2; D is perhaps TRBD2 (6 bases). The CDR3 covers 13 residues. Trimming stripped 6 bases from V and 7 bases from J, with 12 bases between. Germline values: CDR1 SNHLY, CDR2 FYNNEI. CDR3 sequence: CASRALGLGELFF. As DNA, the CDR3 is TGTGCCAGCAGAGCCCTGGGACTCGGGGAGCTGTTTTTT.

The chain recombines TRBV29-1 with TRBJ2-7; 9 bases map to TRBD1. Germline CDR1 SQVTM, CDR2 ANQGSEA. Unmatched junction bases numbered 14, after V lost 6 bases and J lost 5 bases. This CDR3 is built from 15 residues. CDR3 residues: CSVSRTGENIHEQYF. For the CDR3, the DNA is TGCAGCGTGTCCCGGACAGGGGAAAATATCCACGAGCAGTACTTC.

The V gene is TRBV7-9, the J gene TRBJ2-7; D is unresolved. Germline V gene data show CDR1 as SEHNR and CDR2 as FQNEAQ (reference sequence). This CDR3 is built from 12 residues. With 5 bases removed from V and 2 bases from J, the gap between germline ends came to 7 bases. The CDR3 sequence: CASSGRTYEQYF. CDR3 nucleotides: TGTGCCAGCAGCGGGCGTACCTACGAGCAGTACTTC.

The chain recombines TRBV7-8 with TRBJ1-4; 9 bases line up with TRBD1. Trimming removed 0 bases from V and 5 bases from J; junction bases left unmatched: 4. CDR1 SGHVS and CDR2 FQNEAQ come from the germline V gene. This CDR3 is built from 16 residues. DNA for the CDR3: TGTGCCAGCAGCTTAGCGACAGGGGGGATAAATGAAAAACTGTTTTTT. Translated, it gives CASSLATGGINEKLFF. The full variable domain, in which reference TRBV7-8 and TRBJ1-4 provide the parts outside the CDR3, is GAGVSQSPRYKVAKRGQDVALRCDPISGHVSLFWYQQALGQGPEFLTYFQNEAQLDKSGLPSDRFFAERPEGSVSTLKIQRTQQEDSAVYLCASSLATGGINEKLFFGSGTQLSVL.

J is TRBJ2-7 and V is TRBV2; 11 bases map to TRBD2. The CDR3 is 15 amino acids. Per germline, CDR1 SNHLY and CDR2 FYNNEI. V lost 6 bases, J lost 1 base, and 5 bases stayed unmatched. The CDR3 reads CASSLLAGASYEQYF. CDR3 nucleotide sequence: TGTGCCAGCAGCTTACTAGCGGGAGCGTCCTACGAGCAGTACTTC.

V is TRBV19 and J is TRBJ1-5; the D is unclear. Trimming shortened V by 5 bases and J by 6 bases, and 11 bases separated the two germline ends. Germline V gene data show CDR1 as LNHDA and CDR2 as SQIVND (reference sequence). This CDR3 has 13 amino acids. CDR3 sequence reads: CASSQTGGQPQHF. CDR3 nucleotide sequence: TGTGCCAGTAGTCAAACCGGCGGTCAGCCCCAGCATTTT.

The rearrangement links TRBV5-1 to TRBJ2-6, with D perhaps matching TRBD1 (6 bases). The CDR3 has 14 amino acids. Germline V gene data show CDR1 as SGHRS and CDR2 as YFSETQ. V lost 7 bases and J 2 bases, leaving 10 bases between the germline ends. The CDR3 nucleotides read TGCGCCAGCCAGGGGTCTCCTGGGGCCAACGTCCTGACTTTC. It is translated as CASQGSPGANVLTF.

The chain employs TRBV14 and TRBJ2-7, with 7 nucleotides matching TRBD2. The CDR3 runs 17 residues. V trimming: 0 bases; J trimming: 4 bases; junction bases outside the gene matches: 12. Per the germline V gene, CDR1 is SGHDN and CDR2 is FVKESK. The CDR3 loop reads CASSQERKGGVLYEQYF. The CDR3, as DNA: TGTGCCAGCAGCCAAGAACGGAAGGGAGGGGTTTTGTACGAGCAGTACTTC.

The chain employs TRBV6-5 and TRBJ1-6; D ambiguous. Trimming shortened V by 6 bases and J by 5 bases, and 14 bases separated the two germline ends. Germline V gene sequence: CDR1 MNHEY, CDR2 SVGAGI. This CDR3 comprises 15 residues. The CDR3 coding sequence is TGTGCCAGCAGCCGAACTAGGTTGCATAATTCACCCCTCCACTTT. It encodes CASSRTRLHNSPLHF.

The genes are TRBV7-2 and TRBJ1-1, with unresolved D. Germline CDR1 and CDR2: SGHTA and FQGNSA. The length of the CDR3 is 13 residues. V lost 1 base and J lost 1, with 4 bases in between. The CDR3 DNA follows: TGTGCCAGCAGCTTAGGGTCGAACACTGAAGCTTTCTTT. As protein: CASSLGSNTEAFF.

This chain uses TRBV2 with TRBJ2-7, with TRBD2 as a possible D gene (5 bases). CDR1 SNHLY and CDR2 FYNNEI come from the germline V gene. The CDR3 length is 14 residues. The V end was cut by 1 base, the J end by 5 bases, with 12 bases between. The CDR3 DNA reads as TGTGCCAGCAGTGAAGGGAGCCTTAGCGACGAGCAGTACTTC. Encoded protein: CASSEGSLSDEQYF. The complete variable domain, with remaining parts taken from reference TRBV2 and TRBJ2-7, reads EPEVTQTPSHQVTQMGQEVILRCVPISNHLYFYWYRQILGQKVEFLVSFYNNEISEKSEIFDDQFSVERPDGSNFTLKIRSTKLEDSAMYFCASSEGSLSDEQYFGPGTRLTVT.

V and J are TRBV15 and TRBJ2-3, with 8 positions matching TRBD1. The length of the CDR3 is 13 residues. J lost 3 bases, V lost 7 bases, and 3 bases had no gene match. CDR1 and CDR2 (germline): LNHNV, YYDKDF (reference sequence). Written as DNA, the CDR3 is TGTGCCACCACAGGGGGCCCTACAGATACGCAGTATTTT. It encodes CATTGGPTDTQYF.

The J gene is TRBJ1-5, the V gene TRBV7-9; 8 positions match TRBD1. CDR3 length equals 17 residues. Germline CDR1 is SEHNR and CDR2 is FQNEAQ (reference sequence). The junction had 10 bases not matched to a gene; V was cut back by 5 bases and J by 1 base. The CDR3 here is CASSLYSGGRSNQPQHF. The CDR3 DNA follows: TGTGCCAGCAGCCTCTACTCAGGGGGCCGGAGCAATCAGCCCCAGCATTTT. The complete variable domain, with remaining parts taken from reference TRBV7-9 and TRBJ1-5, reads DTGVSQNPRHKITKRGQNVTFRCDPISEHNRLYWYRQTLGQGPEFLTYFQNEAQLEKSRLLSDRFSAERPKGSFSTLEIQRTEQGDSAMYLCASSLYSGGRSNQPQHFGDGTRLSIL.

The chain links TRBV6-5 to TRBJ1-2; D gene unclear. The CDR3 extends over 11 amino acids. Between the trimmed V and J ends, which lost 8 bases and 5 bases, there was a span of 9 bases. The V gene's germline CDR1 is MNHEY and CDR2 SVGAGI. In DNA form, the CDR3 reads TGTGCCAGCGTAGCAGATTATGGCTACACCTTC. Translation: CASVADYGYTF.

The chain uses TRBV4-1 and TRBJ2-3; TRBD2 aligns across 9 bases. The V gene's germline CDR1 is MGHRA and CDR2 YSYEKL. The J segment lost 4 bases and the V segment lost 0 bases, leaving 5 bases of the junction unmatched. The CDR3 has 16 amino acids. Here the CDR3 reads CASSQDTSGLADTQYF. The CDR3 nucleotides are TGCGCCAGCAGCCAAGATACTAGCGGGCTCGCAGATACGCAGTATTTT.

This chain links TRBV30 with TRBJ2-1; D perhaps matches TRBD1 (5 bases). V dropped 0 bases and J dropped 13 bases, with 16 bases sitting between them. This CDR3 spans 13 amino acids. CDR1 is GTSNPN and CDR2 is SVGIG in the germline V gene (reference sequence). CDR3 protein: CAWSVRGLQDQFF. The CDR3 coding sequence is TGTGCCTGGAGTGTAAGGGGCCTACAGGACCAGTTCTTC. The whole variable domain, filled in from reference TRBV30 and TRBJ2-1, reads SQTIHQWPATLVQPVGSPLSLECTVEGTSNPNLYWYRQAAGRGLQLLFYSVGIGQISSEVPQNLSASRPQDRQFILSSKKLLLSDSGFYLCAWSVRGLQDQFFGPGTRLTVL.

This chain's CDR3 is CASSPGETSNQPQHF. For the CDR3, the DNA is TGTGCCAGCAGCCCCGGGGAGACTAGCAATCAGCCCCAGCATTTT. The chain recombines TRBV6-5 with TRBJ1-5; the D is unclear. The CDR3 covers 15 residues. Germline CDR1 is MNHEY and CDR2 is SVGAGI. With 6 bases removed from V and 0 bases from J, the gap between germline ends came to 12 bases.

In DNA form, the CDR3 reads TGTGCCAGCAGCGTAGGATTCGGGGAGCTGTTTTTT. As protein: CASSVGFGELFF. This chain connects TRBV9 to TRBJ2-2; unclear D gene. With 0 bases removed from V and 7 bases from J, the gap between germline ends came to 4 bases. Germline-derived CDR1 and CDR2 are SGDLS and YYNGEE. The CDR3 has 12 residues.

Concerning this clone itself: The junction departs from the called germline gene at one end, perhaps through a read error. This rearrangement joins TRBV19 to TRBJ2-6, with TRBD1 matching 7 bases. This CDR3 comprises 17 residues. Germline values: CDR1 LNHDA, CDR2 SQIVND (reference sequence). The CDR3 loop reads CASSTSFTGVGVNVLTF. In DNA, the CDR3 is TGTGCCAGTAGTACTTCTTTTACAGGGGTAGGGGTCAACGTCCTGACTTTC.

The J gene is TRBJ1-1, the V gene TRBV18; no clear D. The germline CDR1 and CDR2 sequences are KGHSH and LQKENI. The CDR3 is made up of 14 amino acids. The V end was cut by 6 bases, the J end by 2 bases, with 13 bases between. CDR3 protein: CASSPGLSNTEAFF. As DNA, the CDR3 is TGTGCCAGCTCCCCGGGTTTAAGCAACACTGAAGCTTTCTTT.